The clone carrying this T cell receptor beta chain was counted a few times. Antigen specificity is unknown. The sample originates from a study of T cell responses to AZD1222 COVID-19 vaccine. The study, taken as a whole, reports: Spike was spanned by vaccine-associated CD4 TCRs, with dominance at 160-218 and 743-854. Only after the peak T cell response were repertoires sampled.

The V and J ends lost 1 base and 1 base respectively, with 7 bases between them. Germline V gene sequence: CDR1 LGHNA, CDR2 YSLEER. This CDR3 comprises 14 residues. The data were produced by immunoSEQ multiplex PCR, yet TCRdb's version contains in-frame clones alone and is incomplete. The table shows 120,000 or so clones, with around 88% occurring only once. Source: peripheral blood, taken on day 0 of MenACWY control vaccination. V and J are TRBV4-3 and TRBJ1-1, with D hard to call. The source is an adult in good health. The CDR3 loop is CASSQVPGNTEAFF. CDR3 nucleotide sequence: TGCGCCAGCAGCCAAGTTCCCGGGAACACTGAAGCTTTCTTT.